The T cell receptor beta chain described here comes from a study of blood T cell repertoires in COVID-19. Study overall: Italy, Spain and the United States were the sources of the convalescent and acute COVID-19 samples. T cells, B-cell-depleted T cells, or PBMCs provided the cDNA or gDNA that served as material.

Authors' data handling: Estimates of nucleated cell counts were drawn from the amplification of reference gene primers. Method: immunoSEQ multiplex PCR; TCRdb's copy keeps in-frame clones and lacks some. D and trimming were read from the DNA, whereas the V and J calls and clone size are those reported in that table. Of 150,000 or so clones in the sample, 81% were seen once. The sequencing input was peripheral blood. The receptor's source is a man aged 55 to 69 with active or convalescent COVID-19.

The CDR3 is CASSVQGGDYGYTF. The CDR3, as DNA: TGTGCCAGCAGCGTTCAGGGAGGGGACTATGGCTACACCTTC. V is TRBV9 and J is TRBJ1-2, with a weak D call TRBD1 (5 bases). Germline CDR1 SGDLS, CDR2 YYNGEE. This CDR3 has 14 residues. The ends were cut back, 2 bases at V and 3 bases at J, with 11 bases in the middle.